This T cell receptor (beta chain) is drawn from a study of T-cell memory formation after mild COVID-19 (dated by TCRdb to the early 2020s). Looking at the study overall: Most TCR sequence clusters were specific to one of the two donors. In a couple of donors, T-cell clones that expanded and contracted after mild COVID-19 were tracked by sequencing TCRalpha and TCRbeta repertoires over time. Two young, previously healthy adult volunteers, one female and one male, were included in the cohort.

TCRdb records Illumina NovaSeq 6000 as the sequencer. TCRalpha and TCRbeta cDNA libraries were built by 5'RACE with constant-segment primers, adding sample barcodes and unique molecular identifiers. Trizol reagent was used to extract RNA from every sample. Libraries were amplified in two PCR steps, with a second sample barcode and Illumina TruSeq adapters added in the second step. The libraries were sequenced on an Illumina NovaSeq using 2 x 150 bp paired-end reads. In the original analysis: The reads were demultiplexed and collapsed into UMI-guided consensus sequences using migec v1.2.7. Using mixcr v2.1.11, UMI consensuses were aligned to TRA and TRB V and J templates and then assembled into clonotypes. Expanded or contracted clonotypes were those called significant by both edgeR and NoisET, with noise models trained on biological replicates. edgeR calls used a false discovery rate-adjusted p below 0.01 and a log2 fold-change threshold of 1. PCA with hierarchical clustering of max-normalized trajectories of the 1000 most abundant clonotypes was used as exploratory dynamics analysis. The CD4 or CD8 phenotype of responding clones was assigned using the separately sequenced CD4+ and CD8+ repertoires. TCRdb passed the public sequencing reads through fastp at Q25 and MiXCR, retaining productive beta sequences. Each CDR3 protein appears once, grouped with its most common genes and DNA. TCRdb, rather than the study authors, made the V and J calls. This sample is represented by 350,000 to 550,000 distinct CDR3 sequences; around 17% of them were singletons. 20% to 25% of the sample is taken by the ten largest.

Ficoll-Paque density gradient centrifugation was used to isolate PBMCs. Trimming takes 1 base from V and 1 base from J, and the germline ends sit 5 bases apart. The CDR3 starts with the cysteine, ends with the phenylalanine, and has 13 residues. Only the CDR3 region is kept as DNA, spanning 39 bases read in frame from base 1. The germline V gene supplies CDR1 SGHDT and CDR2 YYEEEE. In the case of this clonotype: What this receptor recognizes is not known. Base qualities are not at hand, and no much larger clone is one base apart.

The paper's findings and limits, for the study overall: SARS-CoV-2 specificity of the second-wave clones peaking on day 37 was not confirmed. The study included only a couple of mild cases, and larger cohorts that include severe cases with pre-infection samples were judged to be necessary. Contracting CD4+ clones were found mainly in CM and EM memory subsets, while CD8+ clones were enriched in EMRA. Clones that contracted from day 15 to 85 showed balanced CD4/CD8 phenotypes, whereas a second wave of clones that expanded from day 15 to 37 leaned towards CD4+. The detection of some responding clones in pre-infection memory suggests that pre-existing cross-reactive memory T cells joined the SARS-CoV-2 response.

The receptor chain draws on TRBV5-6 and TRBJ1-1; the D gene lacks a confident call. The clonotype was recovered from a young man who had mild COVID-19 (a few samples of this study predate the infection). The sample titles of this study are shuffled in the database, so cell type and time point are left out; the donor was told from shared clones. Sequencing was performed on PBMCs or a T cell subset sorted from them (not recorded which). This receptor carries the CDR3 CASSLISNTEAFF. The DNA sequence follows: TGTGCCAGCAGCTTGATATCGAACACTGAAGCTTTCTTT.